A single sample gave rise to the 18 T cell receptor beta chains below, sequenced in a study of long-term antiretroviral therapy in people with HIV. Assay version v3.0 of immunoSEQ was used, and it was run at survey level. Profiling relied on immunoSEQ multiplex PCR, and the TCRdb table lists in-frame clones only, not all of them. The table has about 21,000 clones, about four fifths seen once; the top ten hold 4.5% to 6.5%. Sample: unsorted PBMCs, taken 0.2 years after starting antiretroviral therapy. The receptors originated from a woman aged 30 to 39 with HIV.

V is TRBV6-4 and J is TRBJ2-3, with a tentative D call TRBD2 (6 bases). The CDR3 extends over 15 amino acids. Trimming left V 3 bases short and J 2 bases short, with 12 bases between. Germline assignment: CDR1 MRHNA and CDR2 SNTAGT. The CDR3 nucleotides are TGTGCCAGCAGTGATCGCGGGGCGACCACAGATACGCAGTATTTT. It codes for CASSDRGATTDTQYF.

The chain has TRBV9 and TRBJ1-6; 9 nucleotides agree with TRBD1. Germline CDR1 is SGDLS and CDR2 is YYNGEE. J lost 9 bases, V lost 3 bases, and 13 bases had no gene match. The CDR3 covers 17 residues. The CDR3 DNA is TGTGCCAGCAGCGCCGACCCCAGGACAGGGGCGGGTTCACCCCTCCACTTT. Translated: CASSADPRTGAGSPLHF.

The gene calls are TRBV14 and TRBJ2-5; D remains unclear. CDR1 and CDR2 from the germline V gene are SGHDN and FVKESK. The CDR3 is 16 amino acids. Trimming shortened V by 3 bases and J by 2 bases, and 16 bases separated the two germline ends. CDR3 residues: CASSHTRLTRQETQYF. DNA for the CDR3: TGTGCCAGCAGCCACACGAGATTGACACGTCAAGAGACCCAGTACTTC.

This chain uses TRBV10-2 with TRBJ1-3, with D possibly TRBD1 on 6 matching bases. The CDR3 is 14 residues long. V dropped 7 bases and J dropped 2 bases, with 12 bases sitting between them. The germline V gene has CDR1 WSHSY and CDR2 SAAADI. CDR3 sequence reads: CASKVGATGNTIYF. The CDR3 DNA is TGCGCCAGCAAGGTGGGGGCCACTGGAAACACCATATATTTT.

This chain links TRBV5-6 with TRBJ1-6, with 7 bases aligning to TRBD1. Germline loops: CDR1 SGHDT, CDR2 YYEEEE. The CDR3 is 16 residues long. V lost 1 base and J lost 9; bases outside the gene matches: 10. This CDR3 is CASSLRSYRGGSPLHF. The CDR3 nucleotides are TGTGCCAGCAGCTTGAGGTCCTACAGGGGAGGTTCACCCCTCCACTTT.

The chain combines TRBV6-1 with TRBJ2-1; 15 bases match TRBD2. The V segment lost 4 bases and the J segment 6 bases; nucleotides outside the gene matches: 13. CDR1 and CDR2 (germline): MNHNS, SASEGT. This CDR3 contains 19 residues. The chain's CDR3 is CASSGWTSGGAMVGNEQFF. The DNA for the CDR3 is TGTGCCAGCAGTGGGTGGACTAGCGGGGGGGCAATGGTTGGCAATGAGCAGTTCTTC.

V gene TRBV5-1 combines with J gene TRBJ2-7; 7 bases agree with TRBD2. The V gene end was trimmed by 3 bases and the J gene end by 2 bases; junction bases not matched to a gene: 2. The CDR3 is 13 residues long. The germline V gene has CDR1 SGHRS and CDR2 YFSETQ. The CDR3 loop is CASSSGTTYEQYF. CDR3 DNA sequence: TGCGCCAGCAGCTCCGGGACTACCTACGAGCAGTACTTC.

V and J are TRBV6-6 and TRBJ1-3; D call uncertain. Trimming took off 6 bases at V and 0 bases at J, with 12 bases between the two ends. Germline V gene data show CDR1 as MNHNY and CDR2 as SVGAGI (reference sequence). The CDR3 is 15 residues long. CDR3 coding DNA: TGTGCCAGCAGACGCTCGGGTGACTCTGGAAACACCATATATTTT. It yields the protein CASRRSGDSGNTIYF.

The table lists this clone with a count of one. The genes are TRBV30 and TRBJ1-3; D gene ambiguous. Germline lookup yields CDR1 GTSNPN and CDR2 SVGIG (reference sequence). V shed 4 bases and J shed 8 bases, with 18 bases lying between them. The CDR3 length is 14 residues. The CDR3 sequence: CAWTFGLSVDTIYF. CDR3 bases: TGTGCCTGGACGTTTGGGCTGTCGGTGGACACCATATATTTT.

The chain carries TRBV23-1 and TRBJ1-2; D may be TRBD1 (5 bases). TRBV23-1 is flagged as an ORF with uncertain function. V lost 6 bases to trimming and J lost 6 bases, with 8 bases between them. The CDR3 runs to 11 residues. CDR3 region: CASRTGDGYTF. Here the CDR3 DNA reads TGCGCCAGCAGAACGGGGGATGGCTACACCTTC.

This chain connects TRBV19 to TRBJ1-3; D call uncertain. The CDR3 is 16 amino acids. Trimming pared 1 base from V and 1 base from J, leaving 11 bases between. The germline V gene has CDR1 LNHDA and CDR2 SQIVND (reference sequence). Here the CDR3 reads CASSIGTSPSGNTIYF. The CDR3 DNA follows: TGTGCCAGTAGTATAGGGACTTCACCTTCTGGAAACACCATATATTTT.

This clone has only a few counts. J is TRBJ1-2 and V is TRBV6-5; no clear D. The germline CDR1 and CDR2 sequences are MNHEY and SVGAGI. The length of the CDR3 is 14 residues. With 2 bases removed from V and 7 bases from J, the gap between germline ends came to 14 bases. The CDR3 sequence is CASSYGRMGFGYTF. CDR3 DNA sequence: TGTGCCAGCAGTTACGGCCGCATGGGGTTTGGCTACACCTTC.

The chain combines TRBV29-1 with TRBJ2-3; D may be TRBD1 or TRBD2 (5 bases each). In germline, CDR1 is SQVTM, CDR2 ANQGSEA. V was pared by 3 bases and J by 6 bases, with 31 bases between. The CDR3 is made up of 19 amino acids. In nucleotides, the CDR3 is TGCAGCGTTGAGAGCAGGGCCCCCGAAAGGAGAGGGGCGCGGGATACGCAGTATTTT. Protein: CSVESRAPERRGARDTQYF.

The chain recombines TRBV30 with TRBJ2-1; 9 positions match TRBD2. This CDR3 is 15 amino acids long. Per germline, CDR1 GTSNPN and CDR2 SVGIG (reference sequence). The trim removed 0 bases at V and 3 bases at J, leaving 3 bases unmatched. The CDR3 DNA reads TGTGCCTGGAGTGTGGGACTAGCTGACTACAATGAGCAGTTCTTC. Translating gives CAWSVGLADYNEQFF.

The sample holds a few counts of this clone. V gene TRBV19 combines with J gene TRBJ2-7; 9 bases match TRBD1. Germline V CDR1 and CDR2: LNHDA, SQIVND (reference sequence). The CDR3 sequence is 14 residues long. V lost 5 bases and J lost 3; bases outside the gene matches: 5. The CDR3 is CASSAGTGLYEQYV. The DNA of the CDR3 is TGTGCCAGTAGTGCCGGGACAGGGCTCTACGAGCAGTACGTC.

CDR3 bases: TGTGCCAGCAGTTTAAACTTGAACACTGAAGCTTTCTTT. Residues: CASSLNLNTEAFF. The chain has TRBV27 and TRBJ1-1; D uncertain. Germline assignment: CDR1 MNHEY and CDR2 SMNVEV (reference sequence). The CDR3 has 13 residues. Trimming removed 2 bases at V and 0 bases at J, with 4 bases between.

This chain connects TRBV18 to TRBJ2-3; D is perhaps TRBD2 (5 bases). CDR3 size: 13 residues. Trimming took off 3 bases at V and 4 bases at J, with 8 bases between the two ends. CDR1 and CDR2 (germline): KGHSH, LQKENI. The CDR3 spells CASSPSLADTQYF. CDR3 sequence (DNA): TGTGCCAGCTCACCGTCACTAGCAGATACGCAGTATTTT.

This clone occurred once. The CDR3 loop reads CASSDSPHGNQPQHF. The CDR3 DNA follows: TGTGCCAGCAGTGATTCGCCCCATGGCAATCAGCCCCAGCATTTT. The chain recombines TRBV6-1 with TRBJ1-5; D is undetermined. The V end lost 3 bases, the J end lost 2 bases, and 11 bases lay between the germline ends. The germline gives CDR1 MNHNS, CDR2 SASEGT. CDR3 size: 15 residues.